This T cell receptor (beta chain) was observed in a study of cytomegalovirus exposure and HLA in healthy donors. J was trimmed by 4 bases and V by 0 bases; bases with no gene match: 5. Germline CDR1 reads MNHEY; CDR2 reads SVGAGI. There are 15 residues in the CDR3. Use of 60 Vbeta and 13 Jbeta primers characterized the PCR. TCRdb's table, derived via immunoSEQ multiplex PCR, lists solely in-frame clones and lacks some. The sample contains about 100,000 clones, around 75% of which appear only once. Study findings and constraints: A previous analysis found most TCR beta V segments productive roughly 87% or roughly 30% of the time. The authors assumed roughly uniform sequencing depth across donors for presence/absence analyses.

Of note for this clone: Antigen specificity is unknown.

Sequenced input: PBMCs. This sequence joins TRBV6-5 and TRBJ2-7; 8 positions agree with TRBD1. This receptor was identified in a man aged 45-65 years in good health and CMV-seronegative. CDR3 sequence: CASSYSGTGKYEQYF. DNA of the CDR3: TGTGCCAGCAGTTACTCCGGGACAGGAAAGTACGAGCAGTACTTC.